Following are 8 T cell receptor beta chains from one sample sequenced in a study of T cells in Graves' hyperthyroidism and ophthalmopathy. Researchers amplified the TCR beta CDR3 regions from RNA transcripts. TCR CDR3 regions were first amplified by RT-PCR with HTBI primers. TCRdb reprocessed the multiplex PCR reads with MiXCR, giving one entry per CDR3 protein. Of approximately 420,000 distinct CDR3 sequences in the sample, 15% are singletons; the top ten hold over 25%. Material for sequencing was blood. These receptors were collected from a woman aged 30 to 39 with Graves' hyperthyroidism.

This clonotype was observed at least ten times. The J gene is TRBJ2-7, the V gene TRBV10-2, with a weak D call TRBD2 (6 bases). The germline V gene encodes CDR1 WSHSY and CDR2 SAAADI. Trimming removed 1 base at V and 2 bases at J, with 12 bases between. The CDR3 has 15 residues. Here the CDR3 reads CASSEFRTNTYEQYF. DNA for the CDR3: TGCGCCAGCAGTGAGTTTCGGACTAATACCTACGAGCAGTACTTC.

This clonotype was detected many times. The V gene is TRBV28, the J gene TRBJ2-7; D is perhaps TRBD1 or TRBD2 (5 bases each). Germline CDR1 is MDHEN and CDR2 is SYDVKM. With 3 bases removed from V and 2 bases from J, the gap between germline ends came to 11 bases. The CDR3 totals 14 residues. The DNA for the CDR3 is TGTGCCAGCAGTTTTTGGGACGGAGCCTACGAGCAGTACTTC. The encoded protein is CASSFWDGAYEQYF.

In its sample, this clonotype was seen many times. The chain uses TRBV28 and TRBJ1-1; D remains unclear. The length of the CDR3 is 15 residues. Germline V lookup: CDR1 MDHEN, CDR2 SYDVKM. V was shortened by 2 bases and J by 0 bases, with 10 bases between the two germline ends. The CDR3 is CASSLNPSMNTEAFF. CDR3 coding DNA: TGTGCCAGCAGTTTAAATCCATCTATGAACACTGAAGCTTTCTTT. Combining the CDR3 with reference TRBV28 and TRBJ1-1 gives the whole variable domain DVKVTQSSRYLVKRTGEKVFLECVQDMDHENMFWYRQDPGLGLRLIYFSYDVKMKEKGDIPEGYSVSREKKERFSLILESASTNQTSMYLCASSLNPSMNTEAFFGQGTRLTVV.

There are a few counts of this clonotype. The genes are TRBV27 and TRBJ1-5; the D gene is possibly TRBD1 (5 bases). Germline V gene data show CDR1 as MNHEY and CDR2 as SMNVEV (reference sequence). The CDR3 has 15 residues. Deletions cut 5 bases from V and 3 bases from J, with 14 bases between. Here the CDR3 reads CASSPMRGVNQPQHF. For the CDR3, the DNA is TGTGCCAGCAGTCCGATGAGAGGGGTCAATCAGCCCCAGCATTTT.

This clonotype was seen once. CDR3 nucleotide sequence: TGCGCCAGCAGCCAGACCCCGGGACGGGACTATAATTCACCCCTCCACTTT. Its translation is CASSQTPGRDYNSPLHF. J is TRBJ1-6 and V is TRBV4-1, with a tentative D call TRBD1 (5 bases). Germline CDR1 is MGHRA and CDR2 is YSYEKL. V was pared by 3 bases and J by 3 bases, with 15 bases between. The CDR3 length is 17 residues.

There are many counts of this clonotype. The CDR3 sequence is CSAPPSGSTDTQYF. CDR3 nucleotides: TGCAGTGCGCCCCCTAGCGGTAGCACAGATACGCAGTATTTT. This rearrangement joins TRBV20-1 to TRBJ2-3, with 7 positions matching TRBD2. Trimming at V came to 6 bases and at J to 0 bases, leaving 6 bases not matched to a gene. Germline lookup yields CDR1 DFQATT and CDR2 SNEGSKA (reference sequence). The CDR3 extends over 14 amino acids.

This clonotype was observed many times. The V call is TRBV5-1, the J call TRBJ2-7, with a tentative D call TRBD1 (5 bases). Germline-derived CDR1 and CDR2 are SGHRS and YFSETQ. The CDR3 consists of 15 residues. V lost 0 bases and J lost 2, with 12 bases in between. For the CDR3, the DNA is TGCGCCAGCAGCTTGGGTACGGACACCGCCTACGAGCAGTACTTC. It is translated as CASSLGTDTAYEQYF.

The DNA for the CDR3 is TGTGCCAGCAGTTTACGGAACTTGGCCTTTAACTACGAGCAGTACTTC. Its protein is CASSLRNLAFNYEQYF. The rearrangement links TRBV27 to TRBJ2-7; D unclear. Germline V gene lookup returns CDR1 MNHEY and CDR2 SMNVEV (reference sequence). Trimming left V 2 bases short and J 3 bases short, with 17 bases between. The CDR3 totals 16 residues.